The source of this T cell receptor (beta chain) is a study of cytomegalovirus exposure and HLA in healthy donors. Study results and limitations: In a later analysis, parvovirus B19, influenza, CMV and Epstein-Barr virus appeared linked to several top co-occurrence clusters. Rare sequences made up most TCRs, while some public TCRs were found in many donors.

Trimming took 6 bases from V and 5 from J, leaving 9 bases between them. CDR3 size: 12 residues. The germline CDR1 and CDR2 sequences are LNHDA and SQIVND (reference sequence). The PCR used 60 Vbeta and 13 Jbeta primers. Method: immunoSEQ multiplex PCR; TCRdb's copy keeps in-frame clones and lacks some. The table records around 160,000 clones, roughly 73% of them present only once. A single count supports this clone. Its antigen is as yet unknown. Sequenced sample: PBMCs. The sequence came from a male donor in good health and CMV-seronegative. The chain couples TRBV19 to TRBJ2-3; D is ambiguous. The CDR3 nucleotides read TGTGCCAGTAGCGGGTCGGGAGATACGCAGTATTTT. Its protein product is CASSGSGDTQYF.